Sequencing of this T cell receptor beta chain was carried out in a study of CD8+CD57+ T cells in acquired aplastic anemia. The authors sequenced patients whose flow cytometry had shown CD8+CD57+ cell expansion. Among the patients, all had severe acquired aplastic anemia. Worth noting for this clonotype: Its antigen is not identified.

With 1 base clipped from V and 3 bases from J, the junction kept 3 bases outside the gene matches. CDR1 and CDR2 from the germline V gene are SEHNR and FQNEAQ (reference sequence). This CDR3 contains 14 residues. Genomic DNA was employed as the template in profiling TCR beta VDJ and CDR3. MiXCR, run by TCRdb on the reads, gives a single entry per CDR3 protein. Of about 150,000 distinct CDR3 sequences in the sample, 52% were seen once. Notes on the study in general: Patients and controls had in common 25 to 35 CD8+ CDR3 sequences.

This chain uses TRBV7-9 with TRBJ2-7; 7 nucleotides line up with TRBD1. Input material: sorted CD4+, CD8+, or CD8+CD57+ T cells (not recorded which) from PBMCs. The TCR was taken from a human donor with aplastic anemia. CDR3 nucleotide sequence: TGTGCCAGCAGCTTAGGGGACAGCTTCTACGAGCAGTACTTC. This encodes CASSLGDSFYEQYF.